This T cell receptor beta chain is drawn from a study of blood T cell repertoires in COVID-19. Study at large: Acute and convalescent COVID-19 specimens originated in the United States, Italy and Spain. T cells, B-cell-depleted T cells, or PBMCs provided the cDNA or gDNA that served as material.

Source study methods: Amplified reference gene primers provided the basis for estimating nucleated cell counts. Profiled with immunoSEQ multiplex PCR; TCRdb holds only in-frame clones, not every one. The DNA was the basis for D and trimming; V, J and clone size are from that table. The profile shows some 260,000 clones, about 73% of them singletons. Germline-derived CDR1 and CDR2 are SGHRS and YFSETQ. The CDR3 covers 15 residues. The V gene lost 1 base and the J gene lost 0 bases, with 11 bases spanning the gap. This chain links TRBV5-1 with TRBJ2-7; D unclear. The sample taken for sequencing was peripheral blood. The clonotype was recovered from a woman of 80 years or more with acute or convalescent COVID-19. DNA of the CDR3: TGCGCCAGCAGCTTGACAGCCCGATACTCCTACGAGCAGTACTTC. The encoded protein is CASSLTARYSYEQYF.